Below are 21 T cell receptor beta chains sequenced from a single sample in a study of cytomegalovirus exposure and HLA in healthy donors. The PCR made use of 60 Vbeta and 13 Jbeta primers. Some clones are missing from TCRdb's copy, which holds only in-frame ones; the method was immunoSEQ multiplex PCR. The sample yields some 70,000 clones, just over 75% seen once. Input material: PBMCs. The receptors derive from a man in his forties or fifties in good health and CMV-seronegative.

This sequence joins TRBV7-3 and TRBJ2-5; D not certain. The V end was cut by 5 bases, the J end by 0 bases, with 7 bases between. The CDR3 extends over 13 amino acids. CDR1 is SGHTA, CDR2 FQGTGA, per germline. The CDR3 sequence is CASSTSYQETQYF. The DNA of the CDR3 is TGTGCCAGCAGCACATCGTACCAAGAGACCCAGTACTTC.

The rearrangement uses TRBV11-2 and TRBJ2-2, with D unresolved. Germline V gene sequence: CDR1 SGHAT, CDR2 FQNNGV. The CDR3 is made up of 13 amino acids. V was shortened by 3 bases and J by 5 bases, with 7 bases between the two germline ends. In DNA form, the CDR3 reads TGTGCCAGCAGCTTTCGCGGTACCGGGGAGCTGTTTTTT. Its protein is CASSFRGTGELFF. The entire variable domain, with the rest obtained from reference TRBV11-2 and TRBJ2-2, is as follows: EAGVAQSPRYKIIEKRQSVAFWCNPISGHATLYWYQQILGQGPKLLIQFQNNGVVDDSQLPKDRFSAERLKGVDSTLKIQPAKLEDSAVYLCASSFRGTGELFFGEGSRLTVL.

V gene TRBV30 combines with J gene TRBJ2-1; 9 bases agree with TRBD2. Germline assignment: CDR1 GTSNPN and CDR2 SVGIG (reference sequence). The CDR3 is 14 amino acids. After removal of 1 base from V and 4 bases from J, the junction contained 2 bases not matched to a gene. CDR3 in amino acids: CAWSGLAGYNEQFF. CDR3 in DNA: TGTGCCTGGAGTGGGCTAGCGGGGTACAATGAGCAGTTCTTC.

This sequence joins TRBV5-1 and TRBJ2-3; tentative D call: TRBD2 (6 bases). V lost 0 bases to trimming and J lost 0 bases, with 11 bases between them. The length of the CDR3 is 16 residues. Germline CDR1 SGHRS, CDR2 YFSETQ. CDR3 residues: CASSLDGGASTDTQYF. The CDR3 region has the DNA TGCGCCAGCAGCTTGGACGGCGGGGCTAGCACAGATACGCAGTATTTT.

V and J are TRBV10-1 and TRBJ2-7; 8 bases line up with TRBD1. This CDR3 is built from 15 residues. V was clipped by 3 bases and J by 1 base; unmatched bases: 5. Germline V gene sequence: CDR1 WNHNN, CDR2 SYGVQD (reference sequence). Here the CDR3 DNA reads TGCGCCAGCAGTGATCGACAGGGGATTTCCTACGAGCAGTACTTC. It is translated as CASSDRQGISYEQYF.

The CDR3 sequence is CASSPTTGNTEAFF. For the CDR3, the DNA is TGCGCCAGCAGCCCAACGACAGGGAACACTGAAGCTTTCTTT. This chain uses TRBV5-1 with TRBJ1-1; tentative D call: TRBD1 (6 bases). This CDR3 comprises 14 residues. V was trimmed by 4 bases and J by 1 base, leaving 11 bases between them. The germline gives CDR1 SGHRS, CDR2 YFSETQ.

CDR3 DNA sequence: TGTGCCAGCAGTTTAGACCGGGGTTCACCCCTCCACTTT. Translation gives CASSLDRGSPLHF. This chain joins TRBV27 and TRBJ1-6; no clear D. Germline CDR1 is MNHEY and CDR2 is SMNVEV (reference sequence). V shed 2 bases and J shed 9 bases, with 8 bases lying between them. The CDR3 loop spans 13 amino acids.

As regards this clone: The junction shows a germline mismatch at one end, possibly a read error. The chain is built from TRBV7-7 and TRBJ2-7; 10 positions match TRBD2. The CDR3 is made up of 21 amino acids. Germline lookup yields CDR1 SSHAT and CDR2 FNYEAQ (reference sequence). CDR3 DNA: TGTGCTAGCAGCTTAGTACACCCGCCGGGACTAGCGAATAACCGCCCCTACGAGCAGTACTTC. This encodes CASSLVHPPGLANNRPYEQYF.

This clone was counted once. The gene calls are TRBV28 and TRBJ2-7; 9 bases agree with TRBD1. Germline values: CDR1 MDHEN, CDR2 SYDVKM. Germline trimming cut 6 bases from V and 2 bases from J; bases unmatched to any gene: 8. The CDR3 is 15 amino acids. DNA for the CDR3: TGTGCCAGCAGATTCCAAGACAGGGGGGCCTACGAGCAGTACTTC. It specifies CASRFQDRGAYEQYF.

The chain carries TRBV2 and TRBJ1-5; no firm D call. The CDR3 is 13 amino acids. Germline V gene lookup returns CDR1 SNHLY and CDR2 FYNNEI. With 3 bases removed from V and 5 bases from J, the gap between germline ends came to 8 bases. In DNA form, the CDR3 reads TGTGCCAGCAGTGAGTGGCAGGATCAGCCCCAGCATTTT. Translating gives CASSEWQDQPQHF. Using reference TRBV2 and TRBJ1-5 for the parts outside the CDR3, the full variable domain is EPEVTQTPSHQVTQMGQEVILRCVPISNHLYFYWYRQILGQKVEFLVSFYNNEISEKSEIFDDQFSVERPDGSNFTLKIRSTKLEDSAMYFCASSEWQDQPQHFGDGTRLSIL.

This clone was seen only once. This chain connects TRBV2 to TRBJ2-7, with 9 bases that match TRBD1. In germline, CDR1 is SNHLY, CDR2 FYNNEI. The junction had 6 bases not matched to a gene; V was cut back by 6 bases and J by 6 bases. The CDR3 loop spans 13 amino acids. The CDR3 DNA sequence: TGTGCCAGCAGGGGGACAGGGCTTCGCGAGCAGTACTTC. Residues: CASRGTGLREQYF.

V gene TRBV10-3 combines with J gene TRBJ1-6; a weak D match, TRBD1 (5 bases). CDR1 ENHRY and CDR2 SYGVKD come from the germline V gene. The CDR3 sequence is 13 residues long. Trimming took 7 bases from V and 6 from J, leaving 10 bases between them. The CDR3 DNA is TGTGCCATCAATGCAGGGCCTAATTCACCCCTCCACTTT. Amino acids: CAINAGPNSPLHF.

This chain links TRBV7-2 with TRBJ2-2; TRBD2 agrees at 9 bases. The V gene end was trimmed by 3 bases and the J gene end by 6 bases; junction bases not matched to a gene: 2. Germline V gene lookup returns CDR1 SGHTA and CDR2 FQGNSA. CDR3 length: 14 amino acids. CDR3 nucleotides: TGTGCCAGCAGCTTGACTAGCGGCGCCGGGGAGCTGTTTTTT. This translates into CASSLTSGAGELFF.

This clone has a handful of counts. The chain uses TRBV6-4 and TRBJ1-1, with D perhaps TRBD1 (5 bases). CDR3 length equals 13 residues. Trimming cost V 5 bases and J 12 bases, with 19 bases left between them. Germline-derived CDR1 and CDR2 are MRHNA and SNTAGT. The CDR3 here is CASSFGPREETFF. The CDR3 coding sequence is TGTGCCAGCAGTTTCGGGCCCAGGGAAGAGACTTTCTTT.

This clone was seen only once. The chain has TRBV7-9 and TRBJ2-3; D is perhaps TRBD2 (5 bases). The germline V gene encodes CDR1 SEHNR and CDR2 FQNEAQ (reference sequence). V lost 5 bases, J lost 0 bases, and 9 bases lay in between. The CDR3 has 14 amino acids. The CDR3 reads CASSQQRSTDTQYF. The CDR3 nucleotides read TGTGCCAGCAGCCAACAGCGGAGCACAGATACGCAGTATTTT.

The chain couples TRBV6-5 to TRBJ1-1, with TRBD1 identical over 7 bases. Looked up from germline, CDR1 is MNHEY and CDR2 is SVGAGI. The CDR3 runs to 14 residues. The trim removed 4 bases at V and 0 bases at J, leaving 2 bases unmatched. Here the CDR3 reads CASSSGTVNTEAFF. In nucleotides, the CDR3 is TGTGCCAGCAGTTCCGGGACAGTGAACACTGAAGCTTTCTTT.

This chain joins TRBV15 and TRBJ1-2; the match to TRBD1 covers 9 bases. J gave up 6 bases and V 1 base, and 12 bases lay outside the gene matches. CDR3 size: 17 residues. Germline CDR1 and CDR2: LNHNV and YYDKDF (reference sequence). The CDR3 coding sequence is TGTGCCACCAGCAGAGCGATCCTACAGGGGGCTGTTAATGGCTACACCTTC. It is translated as CATSRAILQGAVNGYTF.

The V gene is TRBV19, the J gene TRBJ2-1, with TRBD2 matching over 10 bases. The germline V gene encodes CDR1 LNHDA and CDR2 SQIVND (reference sequence). CDR3 length: 14 residues. Trimming took 6 bases from V and 7 from J; bases not matched to a gene: 6. The CDR3 loop is CASRPGTSVNEQFF. CDR3 bases: TGTGCCAGTAGACCCGGGACTAGCGTGAATGAGCAGTTCTTC.

The gene calls are TRBV6-5 and TRBJ1-5; TRBD1 agrees at 8 bases. CDR3 length: 14 residues. Germline lookup yields CDR1 MNHEY and CDR2 SVGAGI. V lost 3 bases to trimming and J lost 7 bases; unmatched junction nucleotides: 5. CDR3 protein: CASSYDRGGQPQHF. The CDR3 bases are TGTGCCAGCAGTTATGACAGGGGTGGACAGCCCCAGCATTTT.

The chain links TRBV6-1 to TRBJ1-2; 9 positions match TRBD1. V lost 5 bases to trimming and J lost 8 bases; unmatched junction nucleotides: 6. The CDR3 is 13 amino acids. The germline V gene encodes CDR1 MNHNS and CDR2 SASEGT. The CDR3 loop reads CASSLTGGKGYTF. CDR3 DNA sequence: TGTGCCAGCAGTCTTACAGGGGGCAAGGGCTACACCTTC.

This sequence joins TRBV18 and TRBJ2-7, with 9 bases matching TRBD1. The CDR3 has 13 residues. Germline-derived CDR1 and CDR2 are KGHSH and LQKENI. J gave up 6 bases and V 2 bases, and 2 bases lay outside the gene matches. The CDR3 nucleotides are TGTGCCAGCTCACCAGACAGGGGGGGCGAGCAGTACTTC. Residues: CASSPDRGGEQYF.